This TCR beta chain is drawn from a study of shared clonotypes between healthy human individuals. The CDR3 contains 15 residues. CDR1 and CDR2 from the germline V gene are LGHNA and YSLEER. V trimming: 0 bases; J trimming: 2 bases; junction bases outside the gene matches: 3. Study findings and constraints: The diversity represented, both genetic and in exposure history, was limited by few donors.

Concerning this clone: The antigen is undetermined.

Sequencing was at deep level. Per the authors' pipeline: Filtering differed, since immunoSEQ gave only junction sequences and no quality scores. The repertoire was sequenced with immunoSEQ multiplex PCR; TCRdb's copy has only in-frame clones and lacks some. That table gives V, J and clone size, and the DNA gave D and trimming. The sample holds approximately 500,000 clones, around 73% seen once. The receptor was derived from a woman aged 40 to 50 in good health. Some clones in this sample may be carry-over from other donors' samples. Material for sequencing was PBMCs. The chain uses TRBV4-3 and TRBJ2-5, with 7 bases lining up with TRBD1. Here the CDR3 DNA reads TGCGCCAGCAGCCAAGATAAGACAGGGCAAGAGACCCAGTACTTC. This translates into CASSQDKTGQETQYF.